This T cell receptor (beta chain) was captured by sequencing in a study of blood T cell repertoires in COVID-19. Study-level information: Samples taken during acute and convalescent COVID-19 were collected in the United States, Italy and Spain. T cells, B-cell-depleted T cells, or PBMCs supplied cDNA or gDNA.

In the authors' workflow: Amplification from reference gene primers served as the basis for estimated nucleated cell counts. Clones were read by immunoSEQ multiplex PCR, and TCRdb kept only the in-frame ones, dropping some. The V and J calls and clone size were taken over from that table, and D and trimming were inferred from the DNA. The table includes 300,000 to 400,000 clones, about 90% detected once. The sequence was obtained from a woman between 18 and 30 years old who had recovered from COVID-19. The sequencing input was peripheral blood.

This CDR3 reads CATSDPRDRGEHYGYTF. CDR3 sequence (DNA): TGTGCCACCAGTGATCCCCGGGACAGGGGCGAGCACTATGGCTACACCTTC. J is TRBJ1-2 and V is TRBV24-1; TRBD1 matches 10 bases. CDR1 KGHDR and CDR2 SFDVKD come from the germline V gene. The CDR3 loop spans 17 amino acids. The V segment lost 3 bases and the J segment 3 bases; nucleotides outside the gene matches: 9.